This TCR beta chain appears in the sequencing data of a study of tumor T cells in aggressive B-cell lymphoma. The length of the CDR3 is 15 residues. Trimming removed 0 bases from V and 9 bases from J; junction bases left unmatched: 9. Germline V CDR1 and CDR2: SGHRS, YFSETQ. Only in-frame clones appear in the TCRdb table, and some are missing; sequencing was by immunoSEQ multiplex PCR. The sample has about 7,900 clones; about 83% are singletons. The sequenced sample was tumor tissue. The chain couples TRBV5-1 to TRBJ1-5; 7 nucleotides align to TRBD1. This clonotype originated in an adult with diffuse large B cell lymphoma. DNA for the CDR3: TGCGCCAGCAGCTTGGAGGGGGACAGCTCTATGCCCCAGCATTTT. It translates to CASSLEGDSSMPQHF.